One sample yielded the 3 T cell receptor beta chains listed below, sequenced in a study of cytomegalovirus exposure and HLA in healthy donors. The PCR employed 60 Vbeta primers together with 13 Jbeta primers. Measured with immunoSEQ multiplex PCR; TCRdb has only the in-frame clones, and not every one. In the table there are more than 70,000 clones, 60% to 85% of which are singletons. The material sequenced was PBMCs. Receptors originate from a boy aged 10-17 years in good health and CMV-seronegative.

The J gene is TRBJ2-1, the V gene TRBV6-4; D possibly corresponds to TRBD1 (5 bases). Between the trimmed V and J ends, which lost 0 bases and 9 bases, there was a span of 15 bases. Germline V gene sequence: CDR1 MRHNA, CDR2 SNTAGT. The CDR3 totals 15 residues. The CDR3 here is CASSDSLTGRSEQFF. The CDR3 DNA reads TGTGCCAGCAGTGACTCCTTAACAGGTCGGAGTGAGCAGTTCTTC.

This chain joins TRBV2 and TRBJ2-4, with D possibly TRBD1 on 6 matching bases. Germline V gene data show CDR1 as SNHLY and CDR2 as FYNNEI. V was clipped by 6 bases and J by 0 bases, with 24 bases between them. This CDR3 region has 19 residues. The CDR3 protein is CASRQTGLGSDLAKNIQYF. DNA for the CDR3: TGTGCCAGCAGACAAACAGGGTTAGGGAGCGATCTAGCCAAAAACATTCAGTACTTC.

Only a few counts were recorded for this clone. This chain uses TRBV30 with TRBJ2-3; a possible D gene is TRBD2 (6 bases). The V gene lost 5 bases and the J gene lost 1 base, with 13 bases spanning the gap. This CDR3 spans 14 amino acids. Germline assignment: CDR1 GTSNPN and CDR2 SVGIG (reference sequence). CDR3 in amino acids: CAWDLGTGTDTQYF. CDR3 nucleotides: TGTGCCTGGGACTTAGGGACTGGCACAGATACGCAGTATTTT. The variable domain in full, with the rest retrieved from reference TRBV30 and TRBJ2-3, is SQTIHQWPATLVQPVGSPLSLECTVEGTSNPNLYWYRQAAGRGLQLLFYSVGIGQISSEVPQNLSASRPQDRQFILSSKKLLLSDSGFYLCAWDLGTGTDTQYFGPGTRLTVL.